Presented here are 12 T cell receptor beta chains from one specimen sequenced in a study of blood T cells in healthy people across ages. Primers used in a second PCR of about 7 to 11 cycles were a sample-barcoded 5' primer and a J-beta primer mix. In TCRdb, the 5' RACE reads were re-called with MiXCR into one record per CDR3 protein. The sample has about 700,000 distinct CDR3 sequences; approximately 29% are singletons. Sequenced material: blood. The receptors derive from a woman aged 80 or over in good health.

This clonotype was counted many times. This chain connects TRBV5-1 to TRBJ2-7; a weak D match, TRBD2 (5 bases). Trimming removed 5 bases at V and 0 bases at J, with 12 bases between. Germline CDR1 and CDR2: SGHRS and YFSETQ. The CDR3 has 14 residues. CDR3: CASSRRTGSYEQYF. In DNA form, the CDR3 reads TGCGCCAGCAGTCGTCGGACTGGCTCCTACGAGCAGTACTTC.

This clonotype was detected many times. The chain employs TRBV12-3 or TRBV12-4 and TRBJ1-4; possibly TRBD1 for D (5 bases). This CDR3 region has 15 residues. V lost 6 bases and J 12 bases, leaving 23 bases between the germline ends. CDR3 protein: CASSLSGTPRAELFF. As DNA, the CDR3 is TGTGCCAGCAGCCTTTCCGGGACGCCGCGCGCGGAACTGTTTTTT.

In its sample, this clonotype was seen a few times. The V and J genes are TRBV19 and TRBJ2-3; 7 nucleotides line up with TRBD2. Germline lookup yields CDR1 LNHDA and CDR2 SQIVND (reference sequence). This CDR3 spans 16 amino acids. The J segment lost 2 bases and the V segment lost 1 base, leaving 6 bases of the junction unmatched. As DNA, the CDR3 is TGTGCCAGTAGTATAGTGCAGCGGGGACCCACAGATACGCAGTATTTT. The encoded protein is CASSIVQRGPTDTQYF.

This clonotype was recorded at least ten times. A much larger clone differs by one base, so this may be a read error. The chain recombines TRBV20-1 with TRBJ2-5; TRBD1 or TRBD2 may be the D gene (6 bases each). V dropped 1 base and J dropped 11 bases, with 20 bases sitting between them. This CDR3 region has 14 residues. Germline CDR1 and CDR2: DFQATT and SNEGSKA (reference sequence). CDR3 in amino acids: CSARVGGRRNEQYF. Here the CDR3 DNA reads TGCAGTGCTAGAGTTGGGGGGCGCAGAAATGAGCAGTACTTC.

The V call is TRBV28, the J call TRBJ1-4, with 9 bases lining up with TRBD1. In germline, CDR1 is MDHEN, CDR2 SYDVKM. J gave up 8 bases and V 6 bases, and 10 bases lay outside the gene matches. The CDR3 contains 15 residues. The CDR3 reads CASSLSGQGNEKLFF. In nucleotides, the CDR3 is TGTGCCAGCAGCCTCTCGGGACAGGGAAACGAAAAACTGTTTTTT.

This clonotype was seen a handful of times. The chain uses TRBV7-2 and TRBJ1-6; possible D gene TRBD1, 5 bases. The CDR3 covers 20 residues. The germline gives CDR1 SGHTA, CDR2 FQGNSA. Trimming removed 4 bases at V and 5 bases at J, with 27 bases between. CDR3 amino acids: CASSSFLVAGKLGDNSPLHF. The CDR3 DNA follows: TGTGCCAGCAGCTCATTCCTGGTAGCCGGAAAGCTAGGGGATAATTCACCCCTCCACTTT.

The chain joins TRBV28 to TRBJ1-6, with 8 bases identical to TRBD1. The CDR3 extends over 18 amino acids. The V segment lost 2 bases and the J segment 7 bases; nucleotides outside the gene matches: 13. The germline CDR1 and CDR2 sequences are MDHEN and SYDVKM. The CDR3 loop reads CASSLPQTGAEGNSPLHF. CDR3 bases: TGTGCCAGCAGTTTACCCCAGACAGGGGCGGAGGGGAATTCACCCCTCCACTTT.

The chain carries TRBV5-1 and TRBJ2-3; D tentatively reads TRBD1 or TRBD2 (7 bases each). This CDR3 is built from 15 residues. V lost 1 base, J lost 14 bases, and 23 bases lay in between. CDR1 SGHRS and CDR2 YFSETQ come from the germline V gene. CDR3 amino acids: CASSLRAGTVGRMYF. The CDR3, as DNA: TGCGCCAGCAGCTTGAGAGCGGGGACAGTCGGACGCATGTATTTT.

This clonotype was detected ten times or more. The J gene is TRBJ2-1, the V gene TRBV21-1; the listed D gene, TRBD2, was not tested against the DNA. TRBV21-1 is described as a pseudogene. The CDR3 has 18 amino acids. This CDR3 reads CASGLAGGPTTFRNEQFF. The CDR3 DNA sequence: TGTGCCAGCGGATTAGCGGGGGGGCCTACCACCTTTAGGAATGAGCAGTTCTTC.

This clonotype has only a few counts. This rearrangement joins TRBV5-6 to TRBJ2-3, with 7 nucleotides matching TRBD2. V was clipped by 0 bases and J by 0 bases; unmatched bases: 10. Per the germline V gene, CDR1 is SGHDT and CDR2 is YYEEEE. The CDR3 runs 18 residues. DNA for the CDR3: TGTGCCAGCAGCTTGGCCGGGGAGGGACTGCGGAGCACAGATACGCAGTATTTT. Encoded protein: CASSLAGEGLRSTDTQYF.

The sample holds many counts of this clonotype. This chain joins TRBV20-1 and TRBJ2-1, with 12 bases fitting TRBD2. The CDR3 is made up of 16 amino acids. The V and J ends lost 3 bases and 4 bases, in that order; junction bases with no gene match: 7. Per the germline V gene, CDR1 is DFQATT and CDR2 is SNEGSKA (reference sequence). The CDR3 DNA reads as TGCAGTGCTAGCCTAGCGGGGGGGCCGGGATACAATGAGCAGTTCTTC. Its protein is CSASLAGGPGYNEQFF.

This chain connects TRBV6-7 to TRBJ1-2, with a tentative D call TRBD1 (6 bases). TRBV6-7 is sorted into the ORF group, with uncertain function. The CDR3 has 14 residues. The ends were cut back, 7 bases at V and 0 bases at J, with 12 bases in the middle. The DNA for the CDR3 is TGTGCCAGCACCCAGGGGACGACTAACTATGGCTACACCTTC. Translated, it gives CASTQGTTNYGYTF.